This record covers a single TCR beta chain. This entry belongs to a study of technical replicates of blood from several donors. The CDR3 runs to 14 residues. From germline, CDR1 is SQVTM and CDR2 ANQGSEA. The V gene lost 8 bases and the J gene lost 0 bases, with 13 bases spanning the gap. Sequenced by immunoSEQ multiplex PCR; TCRdb stores in-frame clones only, minus some. The sample lists 85,000 to 100,000 clones, 95% occurring once. The J gene is TRBJ2-2, the V gene TRBV29-1; tentatively, D is TRBD1 (6 bases). The receptor comes from a human donor in good health. The material sequenced was T cells isolated from PBMCs. The CDR3, as DNA: TGCAGCACTCCGGGACAATCGAACACCGGGGAGCTGTTTTTT. Its translation: CSTPGQSNTGELFF.